The entry below describes one TCR beta chain. This clonotype was picked up a small number of times. It lacks a known antigen. Base-call qualities are not available, and no considerably larger clone is one nucleotide away. The CDR3 runs 16 amino acids, cysteine and phenylalanine included. Only the CDR3 region is kept as DNA, spanning 48 bases read in frame from base 1. V is pared back by 3 bases and J by 0 bases, with 12 bases lying between the germline termini. CDR1 and CDR2 are read off the germline V gene as MGHRA and YSYEKL. The data belong to a study of T-cell reconstitution after alpha-beta-depleted transplantation in children (TCRdb year 2016). A note on the overall study: The study quantitatively tracked T-cell immune reconstitution after TCRalphabeta/CD19-depleted allogeneic hematopoietic cell transplantation in children using TCR repertoire profiling.

The library was obtained by PCR. TCRdb names Illumina HiSeq 2500 as the instrument used. TCR libraries were prepared with molecular barcoding, using unique molecular identifiers to normalize TCRbeta repertoire quantification. Through fastp at Q25 and MiXCR, TCRdb rebuilt clones from the public reads, retaining in-frame beta chains. CDR3 protein sequences are deduplicated, and each keeps its most common genes and DNA. Within this sample are about 370,000 distinct CDR3 sequences, with about a fifth of them counted one time only. The ten top clones hold about 3.8% of the sample. The chain was built from TRBV4-1 and TRBJ2-1; the D gene cannot be named for sure. The input for sequencing was PBMCs from the stem cell graft donor, taken from the stem cell graft. The sequence was collected from a human donor who donated a stem cell graft to a child with acute myeloid leukemia. This receptor has the CDR3 CASSQQDLISYNEQFF. In nucleotide form, the sequence is TGCGCCAGCAGCCAGCAAGACTTAATCTCCTACAATGAGCAGTTCTTC.